The 17 T cell receptor beta chains below were found in one sample sequenced in a study of T cell responses to AZD1222 COVID-19 vaccine. Libraries were prepared by immunoSEQ multiplex PCR; TCRdb keeps only in-frame clonotypes and omits some of them. The sample holds approximately 130,000 clones, 91% seen once. Sequenced here: peripheral blood, sampled on day 0 of AZD1222 vaccination. These receptor sequences come from an adult in good health.

As to this clone: An end of the junction does not agree with germline; a read error may underlie this. V usage is TRBV6-5 and J usage is TRBJ2-7; D remains ambiguous. This CDR3 comprises 14 residues. Germline V lookup: CDR1 MNHEY, CDR2 SVGAGI. The chain's CDR3 is CASSYFRASNEQYF. For the CDR3, the DNA is TGTGCCAGCAGTTACTTTAGGGCCTCCAACGAGCAGTACTTC.

The V call is TRBV27, the J call TRBJ2-7; D is unresolved. CDR1 is MNHEY, CDR2 SMNVEV, per germline (reference sequence). V lost 5 bases to trimming and J lost 3 bases, with 14 bases between them. The CDR3 runs to 14 residues. The CDR3 is CASSPLRTRYEQYF. In nucleotides, the CDR3 is TGTGCCAGCAGTCCGCTTCGGACGCGCTACGAGCAGTACTTC.

This clone is a singleton in its sample. This chain links TRBV7-8 with TRBJ2-5; 8 positions agree with TRBD2. The CDR3 loop spans 15 amino acids. V trimming: 6 bases; J trimming: 4 bases; junction bases outside the gene matches: 10. Germline CDR1 SGHVS, CDR2 FQNEAQ. CDR3 in amino acids: CASSPSRRGAETQYF. The CDR3 coding sequence is TGTGCCAGCAGTCCCAGCAGGCGGGGGGCAGAGACCCAGTACTTC.

The rearrangement uses TRBV2 and TRBJ1-2; a possible D gene is TRBD1 (5 bases). The CDR3 is 13 amino acids. Trimming removed 3 bases from V and 8 bases from J, with 13 bases in between. Looked up from germline, CDR1 is SNHLY and CDR2 is FYNNEI. The CDR3 DNA is TGTGCCAGCAGTGAGGGGCAGGGTTCCGGCTACACCTTC. It codes for CASSEGQGSGYTF.

V gene TRBV19 combines with J gene TRBJ1-4; TRBD1 aligns across 7 bases. The V gene end was trimmed by 6 bases and the J gene end by 8 bases; junction bases not matched to a gene: 9. There are 14 residues in the CDR3. Germline CDR1 reads LNHDA; CDR2 reads SQIVND (reference sequence). CDR3 DNA: TGTGCCAGTAGGGAAAGACAGGGTTGGGAAAAACTGTTTTTT. The encoded protein is CASRERQGWEKLFF.

The chain uses TRBV15 and TRBJ2-1; D unclear. The CDR3 spans 13 residues. With 0 bases removed from V and 5 bases from J, the gap between germline ends came to 5 bases. Germline V lookup: CDR1 LNHNV, CDR2 YYDKDF (reference sequence). CDR3 sequence reads: CATSRDQDNEQFF. Here the CDR3 DNA reads TGTGCCACCAGCAGAGATCAGGACAATGAGCAGTTCTTC.

As to this clone: The same CDR3 can be traced to other DNA sequences in this sample. This chain connects TRBV19 to TRBJ2-2; D could derive from TRBD1 or TRBD2 (6 bases each). Trimming left V 2 bases short and J 8 bases short, with 9 bases between. Germline CDR1 is LNHDA and CDR2 is SQIVND (reference sequence). The CDR3 runs 13 residues. CDR3 in amino acids: CASSIRGPGELFF. The CDR3 DNA reads TGTGCCAGTAGTATACGGGGGCCTGGGGAGCTGTTTTTT. Full variable domain (remainder filled in from reference TRBV19 and TRBJ2-2): DGGITQSPKYLFRKEGQNVTLSCEQNLNHDAMYWYRQDPGQGLRLIYYSQIVNDFQKGDIAEGYSVSREKKESFPLTVTSAQKNPTAFYLCASSIRGPGELFFGEGSRLTVL.

This rearrangement joins TRBV20-1 to TRBJ1-1; the D gene is possibly TRBD1 (5 bases). V was shortened by 3 bases and J by 10 bases, with 24 bases between the two germline ends. Germline loops: CDR1 DFQATT, CDR2 SNEGSKA (reference sequence). This CDR3 spans 15 amino acids. The CDR3 spells CSASPTGPHPGGAFF. The CDR3, as DNA: TGCAGTGCTAGTCCCACCGGGCCTCACCCTGGGGGAGCTTTCTTT.

This rearrangement joins TRBV6-5 to TRBJ1-2; 7 nucleotides agree with TRBD1. Germline V CDR1 and CDR2: MNHEY, SVGAGI. The J segment lost 6 bases and the V segment lost 2 bases, leaving 3 bases of the junction unmatched. The CDR3 totals 13 residues. The CDR3 nucleotides read TGTGCCAGCAGTTACCAGGGGACAGATGGCTACACCTTC. It codes for CASSYQGTDGYTF.

The V and J genes are TRBV21-1 and TRBJ1-2. TRBV21-1 is flagged as a pseudogene. This CDR3 comprises 16 residues. Here the CDR3 DNA reads TGTGCCAGCAGCCCCACTTATCGAAGGGTTAACTATGGCTACACCTTC. Its protein is CASSPTYRRVNYGYTF.

CDR3 in amino acids: CASSLRDDRSNYGYTF. The CDR3 nucleotides read TGCGCCAGCAGCTTAAGGGACGACAGATCTAACTATGGCTACACCTTC. The V and J genes are TRBV5-1 and TRBJ1-2, with D perhaps TRBD1 (5 bases). The V end was cut by 2 bases, the J end by 0 bases, with 14 bases between. The CDR3 loop spans 16 amino acids. Germline lookup yields CDR1 SGHRS and CDR2 YFSETQ.

This rearrangement joins TRBV28 to TRBJ1-3; D unclear. Germline V gene lookup returns CDR1 MDHEN and CDR2 SYDVKM. The CDR3 loop spans 16 amino acids. V lost 6 bases, J lost 1 base, and 16 bases lay in between. The CDR3 DNA reads as TGTGCCAGCAGCGCCCCGGGCGCCCCGTCTGGAAACACCATATATTTT. This codes for CASSAPGAPSGNTIYF.

This chain links TRBV9 with TRBJ1-1, with a possible D match to TRBD1 (5 bases). CDR1 is SGDLS and CDR2 is YYNGEE in the germline V gene. The CDR3 spans 13 residues. V lost 6 bases and J 1 base, leaving 10 bases between the germline ends. The CDR3 region has the DNA TGTGCCAGCACCCGGGGCCCGAACACTGAAGCTTTCTTT. Its protein product is CASTRGPNTEAFF.

The chain couples TRBV15 to TRBJ1-5, with D possibly TRBD1 on 6 matching bases. Trimming took 5 bases from V and 6 from J, leaving 17 bases between them. CDR3 length equals 15 residues. The V gene's germline CDR1 is LNHNV and CDR2 YYDKDF (reference sequence). CDR3 sequence reads: CATSGTTGKSQPQHF. The CDR3 DNA follows: TGTGCCACCAGCGGTACTACAGGGAAGAGTCAGCCCCAGCATTTT.

The chain is built from TRBV18 and TRBJ2-7; tentative D call: TRBD2 (5 bases). This CDR3 comprises 14 residues. Germline V gene lookup returns CDR1 KGHSH and CDR2 LQKENI. The ends were cut back, 4 bases at V and 0 bases at J, with 10 bases in the middle. This CDR3 is CASSRWESSYEQYF. The CDR3 DNA reads TGTGCCAGCTCACGCTGGGAGAGCTCCTACGAGCAGTACTTC.

This clone was counted once. The rearrangement joins TRBV6-2 or TRBV6-3 to TRBJ2-7, with D possibly matching TRBD2 (5 bases). V was trimmed by 5 bases and J by 3 bases, leaving 11 bases between them. The CDR3 runs to 13 residues. The germline gives CDR1 MNHEY, CDR2 SVGEGT. CDR3 nucleotide sequence: TGTGCCAGCAGTATCCGGGAATTCTACGAGCAGTACTTC. It codes for CASSIREFYEQYF.

The chain carries TRBV11-2 and TRBJ2-3; D may be TRBD2 (5 bases). Trimming removed 3 bases from V and 2 bases from J, with 9 bases in between. The CDR3 length is 14 residues. Germline CDR1 reads SGHAT; CDR2 reads FQNNGV. The CDR3: CASSLVGDTDTQYF. CDR3 nucleotides: TGTGCCAGCAGCTTGGTGGGAGACACAGATACGCAGTATTTT.